The 3 T cell receptor beta chains in this list originate from one sample, sequenced in a study of cytomegalovirus exposure and HLA in healthy donors (dated by TCRdb to about 2017). Libraries were built with the immunoSEQ multiplex PCR assay. A mixture of 60 forward primers for TCR Vbeta segments and 13 reverse primers for TCR Jbeta segments was used in the multiplex PCR. TCRdb retrieved this table from immuneACCESS and kept in-frame rearrangements only. Not all clones are present; in checked studies, unresolved V genes account for under half, and no reason is known for the remainder. Here the sample has more than 65,000 clones; under 80% occur a single time. The ten top clones hold around 6.4% of the sample. Sequencing was carried out using PBMCs. The receptor source for this set is a man aged 18 to 29 in good health and CMV-seropositive.

The chain has TRBV28 and TRBJ1-1, with D maybe TRBD1 (5 bases). Trimming cost V 3 bases and J 1 base, with 9 bases left between them. Germline V CDR1 and CDR2: MDHEN, SYDVKM. CDR3 length: 14 residues. The CDR3 is CASSLGHSNTEAFF. The DNA for the CDR3 is TGTGCCAGCAGTTTGGGGCACTCGAACACTGAAGCTTTCTTT.

The rearrangement joins TRBV7-2 to TRBJ2-7; 7 positions agree with TRBD2. This CDR3 is built from 13 residues. The trim removed 5 bases at V and 6 bases at J, leaving 7 bases unmatched. CDR1 and CDR2 from the germline V gene are SGHTA and FQGNSA. CDR3 protein: CASSLGRTSEQYF. The CDR3 DNA follows: TGTGCCAGCAGCCTAGGAAGGACTAGCGAGCAGTACTTC.

The chain carries TRBV25-1 and TRBJ2-7; TRBD2 aligns across 8 bases. J was trimmed by 4 bases and V by 5 bases; bases with no gene match: 7. This CDR3 contains 14 residues. CDR1 and CDR2 from the germline V gene are MGHDK and SYGVNS. This CDR3 is CASSPSGSPYEQYF. Here the CDR3 DNA reads TGTGCCAGCAGTCCCAGCGGGAGTCCGTACGAGCAGTACTTC.